This T cell receptor beta chain was recovered during a study of T cell changes during pregnancy in multiple sclerosis. V lost 2 bases to trimming and J lost 2 bases; unmatched junction nucleotides: 5. The CDR3 loop spans 17 amino acids. The germline V gene has CDR1 SGHVS and CDR2 FNYEAQ. The method was immunoSEQ multiplex PCR; TCRdb's version includes in-frame clones alone and lacks a portion of them. The sample has 30,000 or so clones, approximately 89% seen once. This clone was counted once. The sequenced sample was CD8+ T cells from peripheral blood mononuclear cells, obtained after pregnancy. The chain combines TRBV7-6 with TRBJ2-5, with 13 bases identical to TRBD2. The sequence was obtained from a female donor with multiple sclerosis, enrolled in a pregnancy study. Here the CDR3 DNA reads TGTGCCAGCAGCTTAAGACTAGCGGGAGGCCTACAAGAGACCCAGTACTTC. This gives the protein CASSLRLAGGLQETQYF.